The 29 T cell receptor beta chains below come from one sample, sequenced in a study of T cell responses to AZD1222 COVID-19 vaccine. Clones were read by immunoSEQ multiplex PCR, and TCRdb kept only the in-frame ones, dropping some. The sample consists of roughly 150,000 clones, approximately 94% of them appearing once. The starting material was peripheral blood, obtained on day 0 of AZD1222 vaccination. Receptor source: an adult in good health.

The chain links TRBV19 to TRBJ1-2; possibly TRBD1 for D (5 bases). The CDR3 runs to 12 residues. Per germline, CDR1 LNHDA and CDR2 SQIVND (reference sequence). V was clipped by 7 bases and J by 5 bases, with 11 bases between them. The CDR3 reads CASKEGLYGYTF. The DNA for the CDR3 is TGTGCCAGTAAAGAGGGGCTGTATGGCTACACCTTC.

The rearrangement links TRBV30 to TRBJ1-5; D gene ambiguous. V gave up 2 bases and J gave up 0 bases, with 2 bases separating them. Germline CDR1 reads GTSNPN; CDR2 reads SVGIG (reference sequence). This CDR3 contains 12 residues. This chain's CDR3 is CAWSYSNQPQHF. CDR3 nucleotides: TGTGCCTGGAGTTATAGCAATCAGCCCCAGCATTTT.

This clone showed up just once. J is TRBJ2-1 and V is TRBV25-1; D possibly corresponds to TRBD2 (6 bases). Trimming took 5 bases from V and 6 from J, leaving 14 bases between them. The CDR3 has 14 amino acids. Germline values: CDR1 MGHDK, CDR2 SYGVNS. CDR3 sequence: CASSPGLLSNEQFF. The CDR3 bases are TGTGCCAGCAGTCCGGGACTCCTTAGCAATGAGCAGTTCTTC.

The chain's CDR3 is CASSEVWGNQPQHF. The CDR3 DNA reads as TGTGCCAGCAGTGAGGTATGGGGCAATCAGCCCCAGCATTTT. This chain connects TRBV6-1 to TRBJ1-5; D gene uncertain. Germline assignment: CDR1 MNHNS and CDR2 SASEGT. V lost 3 bases, J lost 2 bases, and 8 bases lay in between. This CDR3 has 14 amino acids.

The rearrangement links TRBV5-1 to TRBJ1-1, with TRBD1 identical over 7 bases. This CDR3 has 11 residues. Germline V gives CDR1 SGHRS, CDR2 YFSETQ. Trimming removed 7 bases from V and 3 bases from J; junction bases left unmatched: 0. The CDR3 is CASQGDTEAFF. In nucleotides, the CDR3 is TGCGCCAGCCAGGGGGACACTGAAGCTTTCTTT.

This chain connects TRBV15 to TRBJ2-4; unclear D gene. The germline V and J ends were trimmed by 6 bases and 6 bases, with 12 bases remaining between them. From germline, CDR1 is LNHNV and CDR2 YYDKDF (reference sequence). This CDR3 region has 13 residues. The CDR3 loop is CATRYADGNIQYF. CDR3 DNA sequence: TGTGCCACCAGGTATGCGGACGGAAACATTCAGTACTTC.

The genes are TRBV4-2 and TRBJ2-7; 7 bases map to TRBD1. V was clipped by 2 bases and J by 4 bases; unmatched bases: 5. CDR1 and CDR2 from the germline V gene are LGHNA and YNFKEQ. The CDR3 loop spans 14 amino acids. The CDR3 bases are TGTGCCAGCAGCCAAAGGGACAGCCTTTACGAGCAGTACTTC. It codes for CASSQRDSLYEQYF.

CDR3 nucleotides: TGCGGTTGGGGACAGGGTAGCACAGATACGCAGTATTTT. Residues: CGWGQGSTDTQYF. The chain has TRBV29-1 and TRBJ2-3; TRBD1 agrees at 9 bases. CDR3 length: 13 residues. The germline CDR1 and CDR2 sequences are SQVTM and ANQGSEA.

The genes are TRBV18 and TRBJ2-5; the D is unclear. V lost 2 bases, J lost 1 base, and 8 bases lay in between. This CDR3 region has 14 residues. The germline V gene encodes CDR1 KGHSH and CDR2 LQKENI. CDR3 amino acids: CASSPGVIQETQYF. The CDR3 bases are TGTGCCAGCTCACCAGGGGTGATCCAAGAGACCCAGTACTTC.

This chain uses TRBV6-1 with TRBJ2-7; D ambiguous. The V gene's germline CDR1 is MNHNS and CDR2 SASEGT. V lost 1 base and J lost 6, with 10 bases in between. There are 13 residues in the CDR3. The CDR3 DNA follows: TGTGCCAGCAGTGAAGGGGGTGGGTCCGAGCAGTACTTC. Translation: CASSEGGGSEQYF.

The V and J genes are TRBV11-3 and TRBJ1-1; possibly TRBD1 for D (5 bases). V shed 3 bases and J shed 8 bases, with 13 bases lying between them. The CDR3 spans 13 residues. The germline CDR1 and CDR2 sequences are SGHNT and YENEEA. CDR3 residues: CASSFNYRSEAFF. In nucleotides, the CDR3 is TGTGCCAGCAGCTTTAACTACAGGTCGGAAGCTTTCTTT.

J is TRBJ1-2 and V is TRBV4-3; 7 bases map to TRBD1. J lost 8 bases, V lost 0 bases, and 12 bases had no gene match. Germline CDR1 reads LGHNA; CDR2 reads YSLEER. The CDR3 contains 16 residues. Written as DNA, the CDR3 is TGCGCCAGCAGCCAAGATGGTGGCAGGGGGGGCTCGGGCTACACCTTC. It is translated as CASSQDGGRGGSGYTF.

The CDR3, as DNA: TGTGCCAGCAGCTTGTGGAAGGGGGCCCAGACCCAGGAAGCTTTCTTT. It translates to CASSLWKGAQTQEAFF. The V call is TRBV5-8, the J call TRBJ1-1; 7 bases match TRBD1. V gave up 1 base and J gave up 8 bases; unmatched junction bases: 14. The CDR3 runs to 16 residues. The germline V gene has CDR1 SGHTS and CDR2 YDEGEE. The entire variable domain, with the rest obtained from reference TRBV5-8 and TRBJ1-1, is as follows: EAGVTQSPTHLIKTRGQQATLRCSPISGHTSVYWYQQALGLGLQFLLWYDEGEERNRGNFPPRFSGRQFPNYSSELNVNALELEDSALYLCASSLWKGAQTQEAFFGQGTRLTVV.

This rearrangement joins TRBV7-2 to TRBJ2-7; possible D gene TRBD1, 5 bases. This CDR3 is 12 amino acids long. Trimming removed 2 bases from V and 7 bases from J, with 9 bases in between. The germline V gene encodes CDR1 SGHTA and CDR2 FQGNSA. The CDR3 region has the DNA TGTGCCAGCAGCTTAAGGGGTGGGGAGCAGTACTTC. Translating it yields CASSLRGGEQYF.

The J gene is TRBJ2-7, the V gene TRBV6-6; weak D call: TRBD2 (5 bases). Trimming stripped 4 bases from V and 2 bases from J, with 12 bases between. The germline gives CDR1 MNHNY, CDR2 SVGAGI (reference sequence). The CDR3 has 14 amino acids. Written as DNA, the CDR3 is TGTGCCAGCAGTTGGGGAGACCGAACCTACGAGCAGTACTTC. Amino acid sequence: CASSWGDRTYEQYF.

This chain uses TRBV2 with TRBJ2-1, with 9 bases that match TRBD2. V lost 2 bases, J lost 2 bases, and 7 bases stayed unmatched. The CDR3 spans 17 residues. The germline V gene encodes CDR1 SNHLY and CDR2 FYNNEI. CDR3 bases: TGTGCCAGCAGTGAACCGACTAGCGGTTTAACCTACAATGAGCAGTTCTTC. Encoded protein: CASSEPTSGLTYNEQFF.

This chain uses TRBV10-3 with TRBJ2-7, with D maybe TRBD2 (7 bases). Germline V gives CDR1 ENHRY, CDR2 SYGVKD. V shed 0 bases and J shed 0 bases, with 9 bases lying between them. The CDR3 spans 15 residues. The CDR3 region has the DNA TGTGCCATCAGTGAGTCAGGGGGGGCCTCCTACGAGCAGTACTTC. This codes for CAISESGGASYEQYF.

V usage is TRBV11-1 and J usage is TRBJ2-7; TRBD2 agrees at 12 bases. Germline V CDR1 and CDR2: SGHAT, FQDESV (reference sequence). The CDR3 runs to 15 residues. V shed 4 bases, J shed 2 bases, and the junction held 3 bases outside the gene matches. The CDR3 sequence is CASSWTSGNTYEQYF. CDR3 DNA sequence: TGTGCCAGCAGCTGGACTAGCGGGAATACCTACGAGCAGTACTTC. Together with reference TRBV11-1 and TRBJ2-7, the CDR3 gives the full variable domain: EAEVAQSPRYKITEKSQAVAFWCDPISGHATLYWYRQILGQGPELLVQFQDESVVDDSQLPKDRFSAERLKGVDSTLKIQPAELGDSAMYLCASSWTSGNTYEQYFGPGTRLTVT.

The chain has TRBV5-4 and TRBJ2-3; TRBD1 matches 7 bases. CDR1 is SGHNT and CDR2 is YYREEE in the germline V gene (reference sequence). The CDR3 sequence is 13 residues long. The ends lost 4 bases at V and 5 bases at J; junction bases unmatched: 4. Here the CDR3 reads CASSRDREDTQYF. The CDR3 DNA sequence: TGTGCCAGCAGCCGAGACAGGGAAGATACGCAGTATTTT.

The CDR3 DNA reads as TGTGCCAGCAGCTTAGTGGGGGTCACCGAGCAGTACTTC. Its translation is CASSLVGVTEQYF. The V call is TRBV11-3, the J call TRBJ2-7; perhaps D is TRBD1 or TRBD2 (5 bases each). The V gene lost 1 base and the J gene lost 6 bases, with 10 bases spanning the gap. The CDR3 sequence is 13 residues long. Germline lookup yields CDR1 SGHNT and CDR2 YENEEA.

This chain links TRBV9 with TRBJ1-2; unclear D gene. The CDR3 loop spans 18 amino acids. Per the germline V gene, CDR1 is SGDLS and CDR2 is YYNGEE. Trimming cost V 4 bases and J 0 bases, with 22 bases left between them. CDR3 DNA sequence: TGTGCCAGCAGCTCGAATCCCGCCAGTGAGGATCCTAACTATGGCTACACCTTC. It specifies CASSSNPASEDPNYGYTF.

The rearrangement joins TRBV9 to TRBJ1-4; D gene unclear. The CDR3 spans 15 residues. Germline CDR1 SGDLS, CDR2 YYNGEE. The V gene lost 4 bases and the J gene lost 4 bases, with 14 bases spanning the gap. The CDR3 reads CASSRSAEGNEKLFF. As DNA, the CDR3 is TGTGCCAGCAGCCGAAGTGCCGAGGGTAATGAAAAACTGTTTTTT. Together with reference TRBV9 and TRBJ1-4, the CDR3 gives the full variable domain: DSGVTQTPKHLITATGQRVTLRCSPRSGDLSVYWYQQSLDQGLQFLIQYYNGEERAKGNILERFSAQQFPDLHSELNLSSLELGDSALYFCASSRSAEGNEKLFFGSGTQLSVL.

The V call is TRBV19, the J call TRBJ2-5; weak D call: TRBD2 (6 bases). Germline assignment: CDR1 LNHDA and CDR2 SQIVND (reference sequence). With 3 bases removed from V and 2 bases from J, the gap between germline ends came to 13 bases. This CDR3 contains 15 residues. The CDR3 coding sequence is TGTGCCAGTAGTATCTGGGGGGAGCAGCAAGAGACCCAGTACTTC. It codes for CASSIWGEQQETQYF.

The chain joins TRBV20-1 to TRBJ2-7, with 9 nucleotides matching TRBD1. The trim removed 3 bases at V and 3 bases at J, leaving 9 bases unmatched. CDR3 size: 15 residues. Germline V CDR1 and CDR2: DFQATT, SNEGSKA (reference sequence). The CDR3 nucleotides read TGCAGTGCTAGTTTCTTGGGGACAGGGTTCTACGAGCAGTACTTC. Its protein is CSASFLGTGFYEQYF.

V is TRBV5-5 and J is TRBJ2-7; TRBD1 matches at 7 bases. The trim removed 4 bases at V and 2 bases at J, leaving 3 bases unmatched. CDR1 and CDR2 from the germline V gene are SGHKS and YYEKEE (reference sequence). The CDR3 contains 13 residues. CDR3 DNA sequence: TGTGCCAGCAGCACCGGGACAGCCTACGAGCAGTACTTC. The encoded protein is CASSTGTAYEQYF.

This chain joins TRBV4-1 and TRBJ2-7; TRBD2 matches 10 bases. Germline V gene data show CDR1 as MGHRA and CDR2 as YSYEKL. With 3 bases clipped from V and 0 bases from J, the junction kept 11 bases outside the gene matches. The CDR3 is 18 residues long. The CDR3 sequence: CASSHQRLAGESSYEQYF. DNA for the CDR3: TGCGCCAGCAGCCACCAAAGACTAGCGGGTGAAAGCTCCTACGAGCAGTACTTC.

This sequence joins TRBV4-1 and TRBJ1-1; 7 positions match TRBD1. V was clipped by 4 bases and J by 4 bases; unmatched bases: 6. Looked up from germline, CDR1 is MGHRA and CDR2 is YSYEKL. The CDR3 consists of 14 residues. The CDR3 DNA is TGCGCCAGCAGCCCGGGACAGTGGGGCACTGAAGCTTTCTTT. Encoded protein: CASSPGQWGTEAFF.

The chain recombines TRBV7-2 with TRBJ2-7; tentatively, D is TRBD1 or TRBD2 (5 bases each). Germline-derived CDR1 and CDR2 are SGHTA and FQGNSA. The CDR3 is 14 amino acids. V dropped 5 bases and J dropped 2 bases, with 13 bases sitting between them. CDR3 bases: TGTGCCAGCAGCGTCCGGGACCCGACCTACGAGCAGTACTTC. It encodes CASSVRDPTYEQYF.

CDR3 bases: TGCAGCGGAAGGTGGGGAAACACTGAAGCTTTCTTT. It encodes CSGRWGNTEAFF. The rearrangement links TRBV29-1 to TRBJ1-1; D unclear. The CDR3 runs 12 residues. Between the trimmed V and J ends, which lost 7 bases and 2 bases, there was a span of 11 bases. CDR1 and CDR2 (germline): SQVTM, ANQGSEA.